This T cell receptor beta chain stems from a study of neurological immune-mediated disorders. One entry per CDR3 protein, called by TCRdb with MiXCR from the 5' RACE reads. The table records 23,000 or so distinct CDR3 sequences, roughly an eighth of them present only once. Germline V gives CDR1 WSHSY, CDR2 SAAADI. This CDR3 contains 16 residues. V shed 4 bases, J shed 4 bases, and the junction held 12 bases outside the gene matches. This chain joins TRBV10-2 and TRBJ1-1; 7 nucleotides align to TRBD1. The specimen sequenced was PBMCs. This receptor was taken from a woman aged 60-75 years with HTLV-1-associated myelopathy (HAM/TSP). CDR3 sequence: CASSGPPGQGGTEAFF. For the CDR3, the DNA is TGCGCCAGCAGTGGCCCCCCTGGTCAGGGGGGCACTGAAGCTTTCTTT.